The rows below give T cell receptor beta chains drawn from one sample of a study of blood T cells in healthy people across ages. In TCRdb, the 5' RACE reads were re-called with MiXCR into one record per CDR3 protein. Of some 690,000 distinct CDR3 sequences listed, roughly 20% are singletons. Sequencing used blood. The receptors shown here come from a man in his sixties or seventies in good health. Both conserved end residues are part of each CDR3.

TRBV4-1	14	TRBJ1-2	CASSQDGFNYGYTF
TRBV12-3/TRBV12-4	13	TRBJ1-5	CASSPSGPLAQHF
TRBV25-1	14	TRBJ1-4	CASRDRVSGEKLFF
TRBV6-1	11	TRBJ2-5	CASSEAETQYF
TRBV11-2	17	NA	CASSLDGGQVITYEQYF
TRBV12-3/TRBV12-4	17	TRBJ2-4	CASSLGTSGLAKNIQYF
TRBV3-1	14	TRBJ2-3	CASSHAGIGDTQYF
TRBV29-1	14	TRBJ2-5	CSAVSPGLPLFEFF
TRBV28	13	TRBJ2-4	CASRQGAKNIQYF
TRBV20-1	12	TRBJ2-5	CSANGLDETQYF
TRBV24-1	15	TRBJ2-3	CATGVRRASTDTQYF
TRBV25-1	16	TRBJ2-5	CASSEYSWYDQETQYF
TRBV29-1	12	TRBJ1-1	CSVEAAYTEAFF
TRBV7-8	15	TRBJ1-1	CASSSRFWGNTEAFF
TRBV9	15	TRBJ2-5	CASSVRGGAEETQYF
TRBV11-2	13	TRBJ2-1	CASSLEVGSEQFF
TRBV20-1	15	TRBJ1-2	CSARNTGRVNYGYTF
TRBV6-5	18	TRBJ2-2	CASSSPGLARANTGELFF
TRBV12-3/TRBV12-4	14	TRBJ2-1	CASSLTGGVYEQFF
TRBV7-2	15	TRBJ1-2	CASTELGLGSYGYTF
TRBV11-2	15	TRBJ2-5	CASSLDRGGADVQYF
TRBV2	14	TRBJ1-6	CASRTGTGNSPLHF
TRBV28	15	TRBJ2-4	CASTGTGGIGNIQYF
TRBV7-2	16	TRBJ2-4	CASRHGGSRAKNIQYF
TRBV28	14	TRBJ2-7	CASSLGTIGYEQYF
TRBV25-1	15	TRBJ1-1	CASRAQGMFNTEAFF
TRBV12-3/TRBV12-4	14	TRBJ2-2	CAIGRGLNTGELFF
TRBV5-1	18	TRBJ1-1	CASSLRGTGAFMNTEAFF
TRBV10-3	15	TRBJ2-7	CAISASTGMSYEQYF
TRBV5-1	15	TRBJ2-1	CASSLAQGSYNEQFF
TRBV20-1	12	TRBJ1-2	CSAPRGARGYTF
TRBV3-1	16	TRBJ1-6	CASSRRDRGFNSPLHF
TRBV6-1	16	TRBJ2-3	CASSETSGGGTDTQYF
TRBV5-1	14	TRBJ2-5	CASSRLDGQETQYF
TRBV24-1	16	TRBJ2-5	CATSDAQGANQETQYF
TRBV6-5	8	TRBJ1-3	CGVYTIYF
TRBV6-1	13	NA	CASRRTYSYEQYF
TRBV6-6	13	TRBJ2-2	CASSSSGTGELFF
TRBV12-3/TRBV12-4	12	TRBJ2-1	CASRPQRGEQFF
TRBV29-1	14	TRBJ2-4	CSVEGRIAKNIQYF
TRBV12-3/TRBV12-4	14	TRBJ2-7	CASRQGQGFHEQYF
TRBV5-1	14	TRBJ1-1	CASRLGDRTAGAFF
TRBV7-2	17	TRBJ1-3	CASSLRSGQTSGNTIYF
TRBV9	13	TRBJ1-1	CASSVGRNTEAFF
TRBV11-2	14	TRBJ2-5	CASSTRRSQETQYF
TRBV20-1	15	TRBJ1-6	CSAPRTQGGDSPLHF
TRBV13	14	TRBJ2-7	CASSPQGGVYEQYF
TRBV29-1	12	NA	CSVEWTSDEQFF